A selection of T cell receptor beta chains follows, all from one sample in a study of blood T cell repertoires in COVID-19. Produced via immunoSEQ multiplex PCR; TCRdb's table is partial and in-frame only. The sample shows some 330,000 clones, roughly 86% of them seen only once. Sequences were obtained from peripheral blood. The source is a woman in her 30s with COVID-19, enrolled during active disease. Each CDR3 is given with its conserved first and last residue. The D gene is left open where the match is weak. A row's size may be missing; if present it is once, few, many or a size class.

clone_size | j_call | d_call | v_call | cdr3_aa | cdr3_nt
. | TRBJ2-6 | . | TRBV15 | CATSRDFLGSPSSGANVLTF | TGTGCCACCAGCAGAGATTTTCTAGGCAGCCCCTCCTCTGGGGCCAACGTCCTGACTTTC
. | TRBJ1-1 | . | TRBV19 | CASSMGLGGGNTEAFF | TGTGCCAGTAGTATGGGGTTGGGAGGGGGGAACACTGAAGCTTTCTTT
. | TRBJ2-1 | . | TRBV7-9 | CASSLGRNEQFF | TGTGCCAGCAGCTTGGGGCGGAATGAGCAGTTCTTC
. | TRBJ2-7 | . | TRBV7-9 | CASSLAGGTYEQYF | TGTGCCAGCAGCTTAGCAGGAGGCACCTACGAGCAGTACTTC
. | TRBJ2-1 | TRBD1 | TRBV5-4 | CASNPGQGHEQFF | TGTGCCAGCAACCCGGGACAGGGACATGAGCAGTTCTTC
once | TRBJ1-5 | TRBD1 | TRBV19 | CASSPGQGARGPQHF | TGTGCCAGTAGTCCTGGACAGGGGGCAAGGGGGCCCCAGCATTTT
. | TRBJ2-6 | . | TRBV7-2 | CASSLGQSSGANVLTF | TGTGCCAGCAGCTTGGGCCAAAGCTCTGGGGCCAACGTCCTGACTTTC
. | TRBJ1-6 | TRBD1 | TRBV3-1/TRBV3-2 | CASSHPTGRNSPLHF | TGTGCCAGCAGCCACCCGACAGGGCGAAATTCACCCCTCCACTTT
once | TRBJ1-1 | . | TRBV30 | CAWSGGQPLSLEAFF | TGTGCCTGGTCTGGAGGACAGCCCCTGTCCCTTGAAGCTTTCTTT
. | TRBJ1-1 | . | TRBV6-4 | CASKLTGNTEAFF | TGTGCCAGCAAACTGACGGGAAACACTGAAGCTTTCTTT
. | TRBJ2-7 | . | TRBV10-1 | CASREPDYRGSRVRGGVNYEQYF | TGCGCCAGCAGGGAACCAGATTATAGGGGGTCCCGGGTTCGGGGTGGGGTAAACTACGAGCAGTACTTC
. | TRBJ2-1 | . | TRBV19 | CASSMVYRGVNEQFF | TGTGCCAGTAGTATGGTGTACCGTGGAGTTAATGAGCAGTTCTTC
. | TRBJ2-1 | TRBD2 | TRBV24-1 | CATSALAGDEQFF | TGTGCCACCAGTGCGCTAGCGGGTGATGAGCAGTTCTTC